This T cell receptor beta chain was sequenced during a study of blood T cell repertoires in COVID-19. CDR3 length: 15 amino acids. The junction had 8 bases not matched to a gene; V was cut back by 6 bases and J by 4 bases. The germline CDR1 and CDR2 sequences are MDHEN and SYDVKM. Per the original data handling: Cell counts per sample came from amplifying reference gene primers. Sequencing used immunoSEQ multiplex PCR; TCRdb keeps in-frame clones, though not all of them. V and J calls and clone size are copied from that table; D and trimming were computed from the DNA. The repertoire consists of fewer than 150,000 clones, with roughly 85% occurring once and the leading ten covering just under 3%.

The clonotype was recovered from a man aged 50 to 60 with acute or convalescent COVID-19. This chain uses TRBV28 with TRBJ1-4, with 7 bases matching TRBD1. The sequenced sample was peripheral blood. CDR3 protein: CASRGPTGFNEKLFF. Here the CDR3 DNA reads TGTGCCAGCAGGGGACCGACAGGGTTTAATGAAAAACTGTTTTTT.